These 27 T cell receptor beta chains were all obtained from the same sample, sequenced in a study of shared clonotypes between healthy human individuals. The method was immunoSEQ multiplex PCR; TCRdb's version includes in-frame clones alone and lacks a portion of them. The table lists hundreds of thousands of clones, 90% to 96% of them singletons. Source material: naive CD4+ T cells sorted from blood. Sample subset: CD45RA+ positively selected. These receptors came from a woman aged 25 to 39 in good health.

In this sample, this clone turned up once. V and J are TRBV27 and TRBJ2-7, with 9 bases matching TRBD1. This CDR3 is 14 amino acids long. V dropped 6 bases and J dropped 1; count of bases not matched to a gene: 4. Germline V gene data show CDR1 as MNHEY and CDR2 as SMNVEV (reference sequence). CDR3 region: CASRGQGASYEQYF. The CDR3 nucleotides read TGTGCCAGCAGGGGACAGGGTGCGTCCTACGAGCAGTACTTC.

For this clone: One end of the junction fails to match germline, which may point to a read error. The CDR3, as DNA: TGTGCCAGCAGCTTAGGTATCCAGAGCGAGCCGTTCTTC. Amino acid sequence: CASSLGIQSEPFF. The gene calls are TRBV11-3 and TRBJ2-1; the D is unclear. Germline V CDR1 and CDR2: SGHNT, YENEEA. There are 13 residues in the CDR3. The entire variable domain, with the rest obtained from reference TRBV11-3 and TRBJ2-1, is as follows: EAGVVQSPRYKIIEKKQPVAFWCNPISGHNTLYWYLQNLGQGPELLIRYENEEAVDDSQLPKDRFSAERLKGVDSTLKIQPAELGDSAVYLCASSLGIQSEPFFGPGTRLTVL.

The chain links TRBV19 to TRBJ1-5; no reliable D call. This CDR3 region has 18 residues. Germline CDR1 is LNHDA and CDR2 is SQIVND (reference sequence). V lost 6 bases and J 0 bases, leaving 21 bases between the germline ends. The DNA for the CDR3 is TGTGCCAGTAGAGGGAATCCCGAATCCCCTTATAGCAATCAGCCCCAGCATTTT. This sequence encodes CASRGNPESPYSNQPQHF. Full variable domain (rest looked up from reference TRBV19 and TRBJ1-5): DGGITQSPKYLFRKEGQNVTLSCEQNLNHDAMYWYRQDPGQGLRLIYYSQIVNDFQKGDIAEGYSVSREKKESFPLTVTSAQKNPTAFYLCASRGNPESPYSNQPQHFGDGTRLSIL.

In this sample, this clone turned up once. This rearrangement joins TRBV21-1 to TRBJ2-5. TRBV21-1 is a listed pseudogene. The CDR3 runs 17 residues. The CDR3 DNA sequence: TGTGCCAGCAGCAAAGCCGACGGGGGCACCGGGTCAGAGACCCAGTACTTC. Amino acids: CASSKADGGTGSETQYF.

This rearrangement joins TRBV27 to TRBJ2-7; D unresolved. V was cut by 3 bases and J by 4 bases, with 10 bases left in between. This CDR3 region has 13 residues. Per germline, CDR1 MNHEY and CDR2 SMNVEV (reference sequence). The DNA for the CDR3 is TGTGCCAGCAGTTTGACTCCTTCTTACGAGCAGTACTTC. This gives the protein CASSLTPSYEQYF.

This rearrangement joins TRBV5-1 to TRBJ2-3, with D uncertain. The CDR3 covers 14 residues. V was cut by 0 bases and J by 1 base, with 6 bases left in between. Germline-derived CDR1 and CDR2 are SGHRS and YFSETQ. The CDR3 spells CASSLGPGTDTQYF. CDR3 nucleotide sequence: TGCGCCAGCAGCTTGGGTCCCGGCACAGATACGCAGTATTTT.

The genes are TRBV4-1 and TRBJ2-7; 7 positions match TRBD2. The germline V gene has CDR1 MGHRA and CDR2 YSYEKL. The ends lost 6 bases at V and 7 bases at J; junction bases unmatched: 15. The CDR3 runs 15 residues. The chain's CDR3 is CASRLVGGGPGEQYF. In DNA form, the CDR3 reads TGCGCCAGCAGGTTGGTGGGGGGAGGGCCAGGGGAGCAGTACTTC.

This sequence joins TRBV30 and TRBJ2-3, with D unresolved. The V end lost 2 bases, the J end lost 9 bases, and 9 bases lay between the germline ends. The germline gives CDR1 GTSNPN, CDR2 SVGIG (reference sequence). The CDR3 length is 11 residues. CDR3 loop: CAWSSAFTQYF. CDR3 nucleotides: TGTGCCTGGAGTTCGGCGTTCACGCAGTATTTT.

This clone was picked up one time. Other DNA variants within this sample encode the same CDR3. This chain links TRBV18 with TRBJ2-7; 11 bases align to TRBD1. Losses at the gene ends were 2 bases for V and 2 bases for J; bases not matched to a gene: 2. CDR3 size: 15 residues. The V gene's germline CDR1 is KGHSH and CDR2 LQKENI. CDR3 amino acids: CASSPGTGGTYEQYF. The CDR3 coding sequence is TGTGCCAGCTCACCAGGGACAGGGGGAACCTACGAGCAGTACTTC.

This clone was observed once. The J gene is TRBJ1-6, the V gene TRBV19; D is perhaps TRBD1 (6 bases). Germline CDR1 LNHDA, CDR2 SQIVND (reference sequence). V shed 10 bases and J shed 8 bases, with 21 bases lying between them. This CDR3 has 15 amino acids. CDR3 coding DNA: TGTGCCACTAAATCGTCCAGGGGATACTATTCACCCCTCCACTTT. It is translated as CATKSSRGYYSPLHF.

The chain has TRBV19 and TRBJ1-5, with no clear D. The germline V gene encodes CDR1 LNHDA and CDR2 SQIVND (reference sequence). This CDR3 comprises 14 residues. With 7 bases removed from V and 2 bases from J, the gap between germline ends came to 12 bases. Written as DNA, the CDR3 is TGTGCCAGTAATCCATCCGGGGGCAATCAGCCCCAGCATTTT. As protein: CASNPSGGNQPQHF.

J is TRBJ2-5 and V is TRBV10-3, with 10 positions matching TRBD1. The CDR3 is made up of 14 amino acids. Germline loops: CDR1 ENHRY, CDR2 SYGVKD. The V segment lost 4 bases and the J segment 3 bases; nucleotides outside the gene matches: 2. CDR3 residues: CAISAGQGKETQYF. The CDR3 DNA follows: TGTGCCATCAGTGCGGGACAGGGGAAAGAGACCCAGTACTTC.

The gene calls are TRBV5-1 and TRBJ2-2; no reliable D call. CDR3 size: 16 residues. V lost 0 bases to trimming and J lost 5 bases, with 14 bases between them. Germline V lookup: CDR1 SGHRS, CDR2 YFSETQ. CDR3 sequence (DNA): TGCGCCAGCAGCTTGGCCGTGGCAACCGGGACCGGGGAGCTGTTTTTT. Protein sequence: CASSLAVATGTGELFF.

The chain is built from TRBV19 and TRBJ2-5; 10 bases fit TRBD2. Germline values: CDR1 LNHDA, CDR2 SQIVND (reference sequence). This CDR3 is 16 amino acids long. V was pared by 0 bases and J by 6 bases, with 7 bases of the junction left unmatched. The CDR3 DNA follows: TGTGCCAGTAGTATAGATCACCTAGCGGGAGCAAAGACCCAGTACTTC. It yields the protein CASSIDHLAGAKTQYF. Filled out from reference TRBV19 and TRBJ2-5, the complete variable domain reads DGGITQSPKYLFRKEGQNVTLSCEQNLNHDAMYWYRQDPGQGLRLIYYSQIVNDFQKGDIAEGYSVSREKKESFPLTVTSAQKNPTAFYLCASSIDHLAGAKTQYFGPGTRLLVL.

DNA for the CDR3: TGTGCCAGCAGCCTGTCCGGGCTCCGTGATGCGAGACAGGGATGGCAGTACTTC. Its translation: CASSLSGLRDARQGWQYF. V gene TRBV28 combines with J gene TRBJ2-7; 7 bases are shared with TRBD1. CDR1 MDHEN and CDR2 SYDVKM come from the germline V gene. The CDR3 is made up of 18 amino acids. After removal of 6 bases from V and 9 bases from J, the junction contained 26 bases not matched to a gene. The full variable domain, with the rest looked up from reference TRBV28 and TRBJ2-7, is DVKVTQSSRYLVKRTGEKVFLECVQDMDHENMFWYRQDPGLGLRLIYFSYDVKMKEKGDIPEGYSVSREKKERFSLILESASTNQTSMYLCASSLSGLRDARQGWQYFGPGTRLTVT.

This chain links TRBV7-8 with TRBJ2-5; D call uncertain. The CDR3 sequence is 15 residues long. CDR1 SGHVS and CDR2 FQNEAQ come from the germline V gene. V was shortened by 2 bases and J by 7 bases, with 17 bases between the two germline ends. CDR3 amino acids: CASSLRGTTVATQYF. CDR3 bases: TGTGCCAGCAGCTTACGAGGTACAACGGTCGCGACCCAGTACTTC.

J is TRBJ2-1 and V is TRBV5-6; D remains unclear. CDR1 and CDR2 (germline): SGHDT, YYEEEE. V was pared by 1 base and J by 4 bases, with 9 bases between. The CDR3 is 14 residues long. The CDR3 spells CASSLRQPYNEQFF. DNA for the CDR3: TGTGCCAGCAGCTTGCGCCAGCCATACAATGAGCAGTTCTTC.

In DNA form, the CDR3 reads TGTGCCAGCAGCCAATCAGACGGGGGATGGGGCAAAAACATTCAGTACTTC. This encodes CASSQSDGGWGKNIQYF. This rearrangement joins TRBV28 to TRBJ2-4; maybe TRBD2 (6 bases). With 6 bases removed from V and 3 bases from J, the gap between germline ends came to 21 bases. The CDR3 consists of 17 residues. CDR1 is MDHEN and CDR2 is SYDVKM in the germline V gene.

This chain links TRBV23-1 with TRBJ2-3; D is possibly TRBD2 (6 bases). TRBV23-1 is treated as an ORF (open reading frame) with a function not yet certain. The CDR3 runs to 15 residues. Trimming removed 0 bases from V and 3 bases from J, with 10 bases in between. The CDR3 sequence: CASSQSSGRTDTQYF. The CDR3 DNA is TGCGCCAGCAGTCAATCTTCCGGGAGAACAGATACGCAGTATTTT.

This chain uses TRBV5-4 with TRBJ1-2; D unresolved. Germline CDR1 reads SGHNT; CDR2 reads YYREEE (reference sequence). The V gene lost 5 bases and the J gene lost 5 bases, with 10 bases spanning the gap. The CDR3 consists of 12 residues. CDR3: CASSTHGYGYTF. CDR3 DNA sequence: TGTGCCAGCAGTACCCACGGATATGGCTACACCTTC.

The chain couples TRBV19 to TRBJ2-7; D possibly corresponds to TRBD1 (6 bases). The CDR3 is made up of 13 amino acids. Germline CDR1 is LNHDA and CDR2 is SQIVND (reference sequence). Trimming took off 9 bases at V and 0 bases at J, with 12 bases between the two ends. The CDR3 DNA is TGTGCCAGAAAGGACAGCAGCTCCTACGAGCAGTACTTC. Translation: CARKDSSSYEQYF.

The gene calls are TRBV7-8 and TRBJ2-2, with D uncertain. V gave up 3 bases and J gave up 0 bases, with 11 bases separating them. CDR1 is SGHVS and CDR2 is FQNEAQ in the germline V gene. The length of the CDR3 is 16 residues. The CDR3 reads CASSFIRIPNTGELFF. The CDR3 DNA reads as TGTGCCAGCAGCTTTATCAGGATACCGAACACCGGGGAGCTGTTTTTT.

The CDR3 loop is CASNPGTGWPYEQYF. The CDR3 coding sequence is TGTGCCAGTAACCCTGGGACAGGGTGGCCCTACGAGCAGTACTTC. This rearrangement joins TRBV19 to TRBJ2-7; 9 nucleotides line up with TRBD1. Germline V gene sequence: CDR1 LNHDA, CDR2 SQIVND (reference sequence). V lost 7 bases, J lost 2 bases, and 9 bases stayed unmatched. The CDR3 is made up of 15 amino acids.

This rearrangement joins TRBV7-3 to TRBJ2-5; 8 bases are shared with TRBD2. Germline CDR1 and CDR2: SGHTA and FQGTGA. This CDR3 comprises 15 residues. V shed 5 bases, J shed 4 bases, and the junction held 9 bases outside the gene matches. The CDR3: CASSPSGSLAETQYF. In DNA, the CDR3 is TGTGCCAGCAGCCCGAGCGGGAGTTTAGCAGAGACCCAGTACTTC.

The chain carries TRBV15 and TRBJ1-1, with a possible D match to TRBD1 (5 bases). Trimming shortened V by 2 bases and J by 4 bases, and 17 bases separated the two germline ends. The germline gives CDR1 LNHNV, CDR2 YYDKDF (reference sequence). The CDR3 is 16 residues long. CDR3 coding DNA: TGTGCCACCAGCAGAATGACATACTCGGGGGGCACTGAAGCTTTCTTT. Translation: CATSRMTYSGGTEAFF.

This clone was seen only once. CDR3 nucleotides: TGTGCCATCAGTGAGCACTCATACGAGCAGTACTTC. Encoded protein: CAISEHSYEQYF. This chain joins TRBV10-3 and TRBJ2-7; unclear D gene. The germline V gene has CDR1 ENHRY and CDR2 SYGVKD. The CDR3 totals 12 residues. Trimming stripped 2 bases from V and 4 bases from J, with 6 bases between.

This clone appeared a single time. This chain links TRBV19 with TRBJ2-7, with a weak D call TRBD1 (6 bases). This CDR3 spans 15 amino acids. Germline lookup yields CDR1 LNHDA and CDR2 SQIVND (reference sequence). With 3 bases removed from V and 3 bases from J, the gap between germline ends came to 15 bases. In DNA form, the CDR3 reads TGTGCCAGTAGTATCCAGGGGCAGAGCAACTACGAGCAGTACTTC. This codes for CASSIQGQSNYEQYF.